This T cell receptor beta chain was found in a study of blood T cells in healthy people across ages. On this clonotype itself: As yet, its antigen is unknown. One end of the junction is discordant with germline, which a read error may explain.

Findings of the study overall: While age rose, TCR beta diversity per million T cells dropped in a roughly linear way.

The sample providers were healthy Caucasian people from Russia, aged about 6 to 90. Samples had at least 6.5 million PBMCs isolated from them. CDR3 length: 14 residues. The germline gives CDR1 SGHRS, CDR2 YFSETQ. With a J-beta primer mix and a sample-barcoded 5' primer, a second PCR ran roughly 6 to 11 cycles. TCRdb called the 5' RACE reads again in MiXCR, with one record for every CDR3 protein. Seen here are about 1.5 million distinct CDR3 sequences, 40% to 45% observed once, and the top ten hold about 4%. The source material was blood. This chain uses TRBV5-1 with TRBJ2-7, with D tentatively TRBD2 (6 bases). The origin of this receptor is a young woman in good health. The CDR3 spells CASNFGRDSNEQYF. CDR3 DNA sequence: TGCGCCAGCAACTTTGGTAGGGACTCCAACGAGCAGTACTTC.